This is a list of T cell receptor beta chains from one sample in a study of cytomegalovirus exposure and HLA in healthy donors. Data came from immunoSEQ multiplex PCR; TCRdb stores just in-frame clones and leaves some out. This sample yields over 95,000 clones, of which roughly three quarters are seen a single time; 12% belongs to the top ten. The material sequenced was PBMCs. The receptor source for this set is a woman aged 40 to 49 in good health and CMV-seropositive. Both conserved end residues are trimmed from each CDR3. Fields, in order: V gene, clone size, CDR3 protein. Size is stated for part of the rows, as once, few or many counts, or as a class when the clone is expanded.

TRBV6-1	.	ASGGPDRGYGYT
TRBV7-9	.	ASSSSISGLKGYT
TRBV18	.	ASSTGAGRAQWGYGYT
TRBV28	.	ASRVEGHYGYT
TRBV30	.	AWSVGGASRETQY
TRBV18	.	ASSPGYQGIDKNYGYT
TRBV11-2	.	ASSLGARNYGYT
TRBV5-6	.	ASSPLGGNTEAF
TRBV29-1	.	SVLKQGIGATEAF
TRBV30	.	AWSVIHHTQY
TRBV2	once	ATSRAGGLYEQY
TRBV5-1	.	ASSLEGGDGYT
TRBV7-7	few	ASPKSGDPEGGGYT
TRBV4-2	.	ASSQGWALAGTDTQY
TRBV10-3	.	AISETTPGEGKRSYNEQF
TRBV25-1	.	ASSHRLTGGHNYGGYT
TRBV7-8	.	ASSLEVGWHEAF
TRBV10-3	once	AIRSGTGMGDTEAF
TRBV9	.	ASSAADSFNQPQH
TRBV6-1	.	ASSELAPGTGELF
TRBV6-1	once	ASSPGYYQEAF
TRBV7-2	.	ASSLAGGPTDTQY
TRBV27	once	ASSFWGAGELF
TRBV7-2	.	ASQDRSGSTDTQY
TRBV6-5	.	ASSRDRIGEQY
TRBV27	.	ASSARVTGNTIY
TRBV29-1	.	SVAGTQGIDQPQH
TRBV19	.	ASSMWAGGTDTQY
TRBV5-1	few	ASRPRDATNEKLF
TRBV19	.	ASSIGRDYGYT
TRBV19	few	ASSFTDGNEKLF
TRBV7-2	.	ASSLSRVGINSPLH
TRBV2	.	ASSSRQGPRGYT
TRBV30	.	AWSPGHYTEAF
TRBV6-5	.	ASSYAGTNTEAF
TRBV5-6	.	ASSLDRVSYEQY
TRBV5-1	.	ASSRRGDRGSSPYGYT
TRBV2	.	ASSQPGTRKETQY
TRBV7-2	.	ASSPRRGGSGGYT
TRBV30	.	AWSGTSTRIYDEQY
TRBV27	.	ASSRTGGVYEQY
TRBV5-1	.	ASSQDTSYGYT
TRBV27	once	ASSLYPLGIGGRWNTEAF
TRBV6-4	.	ASSETGQVDEQY
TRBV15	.	ATSSDRGNTEAF
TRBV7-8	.	ASSLGEIYGYT